These 24 T cell receptor beta chains share one sample of origin, sequenced in a study of T-cell reconstitution after alpha-beta-depleted transplantation in children. No antigen has been assigned to these receptors. Study-level results: Hyperexpanded clones declined; after one year, newly produced T cells mostly supplied diversity.

Unique molecular identifiers featured in how the TCRbeta library was prepared. Via MiXCR, TCRdb re-called the PCR reads, giving one row per CDR3 protein. The sample lists about 300,000 distinct CDR3 sequences, 7.5% to 9% occurring once. The sample in question was peripheral blood, obtained 360 days after TCRalphabeta/CD19-depleted stem cell transplant. Source of these receptors: a female patient aged 2-15 years who had a stem cell transplant for Fanconi anemia, so the T cells may come from the graft donor.

The J gene is TRBJ1-2, the V gene TRBV6-1; D is undetermined. Germline CDR1 is MNHNS and CDR2 is SASEGT. This CDR3 contains 14 residues. Trimming removed 3 bases from V and 0 bases from J, with 8 bases in between. The CDR3 coding sequence is TGTGCCAGCAGTGAGACAAAAACTAACTATGGCTACACCTTC. This gives the protein CASSETKTNYGYTF.

A few counts support this clonotype. The rearrangement links TRBV28 to TRBJ2-3, with D unresolved. The CDR3 contains 15 residues. V was pared by 2 bases and J by 2 bases, with 11 bases between. CDR1 and CDR2 from the germline V gene are MDHEN and SYDVKM. As DNA, the CDR3 is TGTGCCAGCAGTTTAACGTCCCAAATCACAGATACGCAGTATTTT. This encodes CASSLTSQITDTQYF.

This clonotype was recorded at least ten times. This rearrangement joins TRBV5-1 to TRBJ2-7; TRBD2 matches 13 bases. CDR3 length: 17 amino acids. Germline loops: CDR1 SGHRS, CDR2 YFSETQ. V was clipped by 1 base and J by 3 bases; unmatched bases: 7. CDR3 nucleotides: TGCGCCAGCAGCTTGTGGGAAACTAGCGGGAGGGGCTACGAGCAGTACTTC. Amino acids: CASSLWETSGRGYEQYF.

This clonotype has at least ten counts. This chain uses TRBV20-1 with TRBJ1-2; D is undetermined. The CDR3 has 10 residues. V lost 6 bases and J 2 bases, leaving 4 bases between the germline ends. Per germline, CDR1 DFQATT and CDR2 SNEGSKA (reference sequence). The CDR3 DNA sequence: TGCAGTGCCAAAAACTATGGCTACACCTTC. Translated, it gives CSAKNYGYTF.

This clonotype was observed at least ten times. The chain links TRBV29-1 to TRBJ2-1; the D call may be TRBD1 or TRBD2 (5 bases each). Germline-derived CDR1 and CDR2 are SQVTM and ANQGSEA. The V end lost 6 bases, the J end lost 5 bases, and 17 bases lay between the germline ends. This CDR3 is built from 14 residues. The CDR3 DNA follows: TGCAGCGTAACACTAACCGGGACGGACAATGAGCAGTTCTTC. It codes for CSVTLTGTDNEQFF.

Concerning this clonotype: A much larger clone differs by one base, so this may be a read error. V gene TRBV7-9 combines with J gene TRBJ2-1; 10 bases agree with TRBD2. This CDR3 region has 17 residues. CDR1 is SEHNR, CDR2 FQNEAQ, per germline (reference sequence). CDR3: CAGSLGGTSGIDNEQFF. The CDR3 DNA is TGTGCCGGCAGCTTAGGCGGTACTAGCGGGATCGACAATGAGCAGTTCTTC.

This clonotype was counted at least ten times. V and J are TRBV9 and TRBJ2-3, with D uncertain. This CDR3 comprises 15 residues. Germline V gene data show CDR1 as SGDLS and CDR2 as YYNGEE. V was trimmed by 1 base and J by 4 bases, leaving 13 bases between them. The CDR3 bases are TGTGCCAGCAGCGTATATGGGGATCGGCCAGATACGCAGTATTTT. It specifies CASSVYGDRPDTQYF.

Ten or more counts support this clonotype. This rearrangement joins TRBV6-5 to TRBJ1-1; no definite D call. This CDR3 spans 14 amino acids. CDR1 and CDR2 (germline): MNHEY, SVGAGI. The V end was cut by 0 bases, the J end by 4 bases, with 9 bases between. The CDR3 loop reads CASSYSRASTEAFF. The DNA of the CDR3 is TGTGCCAGCAGTTACTCACGGGCTAGCACTGAAGCTTTCTTT.

This clonotype was seen many times. V gene TRBV14 combines with J gene TRBJ2-2; weak D call: TRBD2 (5 bases). V dropped 2 bases and J dropped 7 bases, with 11 bases sitting between them. CDR1 is SGHDN, CDR2 FVKESK, per germline. The CDR3 consists of 14 residues. CDR3 sequence: CASSQLIGGGELFF. CDR3 DNA sequence: TGTGCCAGCAGCCAACTCATCGGAGGCGGGGAGCTGTTTTTT.

This chain connects TRBV11-2 to TRBJ2-2, with 13 bases lining up with TRBD2. V shed 5 bases and J 1 base; nucleotides not matched to a gene: 10. Germline V gene data show CDR1 as SGHAT and CDR2 as FQNNGV. The CDR3 contains 19 residues. The CDR3 DNA is TGTGCCAGCAGCAGCCGCCCTGGGACTAGCGGGATGAACACCGGGGAGCTGTTTTTT. It is translated as CASSSRPGTSGMNTGELFF.

This clonotype was seen more than once but under ten times. The chain carries TRBV7-8 and TRBJ1-4, with D tentatively TRBD1 (5 bases). The CDR3 totals 14 residues. The V end lost 1 base, the J end lost 12 bases, and 15 bases lay between the germline ends. CDR1 SGHVS and CDR2 FQNEAQ come from the germline V gene. The CDR3 loop reads CASSLVGNVGELFF. The CDR3 nucleotides are TGTGCCAGCAGCTTAGTCGGAAATGTGGGGGAACTGTTTTTT.

This clonotype has a handful of counts. The chain uses TRBV27 and TRBJ1-1; a possible D gene is TRBD1 (5 bases). CDR3 length: 15 amino acids. Germline assignment: CDR1 MNHEY and CDR2 SMNVEV (reference sequence). The ends were cut back, 7 bases at V and 3 bases at J, with 18 bases in the middle. The CDR3 sequence: CASNVGHLSDTEAFF. CDR3 nucleotide sequence: TGTGCCAGCAATGTGGGGCATCTCTCGGACACTGAAGCTTTCTTT.

Only a few counts were recorded for this clonotype. Germline is not matched at one junction end, which may reflect a read error. The rearrangement uses TRBV6-1 and TRBJ2-7; 8 positions agree with TRBD1. CDR1 and CDR2 (germline): MNHNS, SASEGT. This CDR3 contains 15 residues. CDR3 DNA sequence: TGTGCCAGCAGAGAAGACAGGGGTCCCTCCTACGAGCAGTACTTC. Amino acid sequence: CASREDRGPSYEQYF.

The sample holds many counts of this clonotype. The chain uses TRBV5-1 and TRBJ2-1; 9 bases are shared with TRBD2. V shed 6 bases and J 1 base; nucleotides not matched to a gene: 8. The CDR3 is made up of 16 amino acids. The germline V gene encodes CDR1 SGHRS and CDR2 YFSETQ. The CDR3 reads CASTELAGLSYNEQFF. CDR3 DNA: TGCGCCAGCACTGAGCTAGCGGGGCTATCCTACAATGAGCAGTTCTTC.

This clonotype was seen ten or more times. V is TRBV20-1 and J is TRBJ2-3; D is ambiguous. The V gene lost 3 bases and the J gene lost 1 base, with 11 bases spanning the gap. CDR1 is DFQATT, CDR2 SNEGSKA, per germline (reference sequence). CDR3 length equals 14 residues. The CDR3 protein is CSASQVAGTDTQYF. CDR3 coding DNA: TGCAGTGCTAGTCAGGTAGCTGGCACAGATACGCAGTATTTT.

This clonotype was counted only a few times. The V and J genes are TRBV7-8 and TRBJ2-1, with 8 bases matching TRBD2. CDR1 is SGHVS and CDR2 is FQNEAQ in the germline V gene. Trimming removed 1 base from V and 0 bases from J; junction bases left unmatched: 5. The CDR3 consists of 17 residues. The CDR3 region has the DNA TGTGCCAGCAGCTTAGATGGACTAGCCCTCTCCTACAATGAGCAGTTCTTC. Its protein product is CASSLDGLALSYNEQFF.

Ten or more counts support this clonotype. The V call is TRBV11-3, the J call TRBJ2-1, with 10 bases matching TRBD2. V was pared by 5 bases and J by 3 bases, with 4 bases of the junction left unmatched. There are 15 residues in the CDR3. Per germline, CDR1 SGHNT and CDR2 YENEEA. The CDR3: CASSLGTSDYNEQFF. The CDR3 bases are TGTGCCAGCAGCCTCGGGACTAGCGACTACAATGAGCAGTTCTTC.

This clonotype occurred many times. The V gene is TRBV15, the J gene TRBJ2-1, with TRBD2 identical over 11 bases. This CDR3 region has 16 residues. V trimming: 5 bases; J trimming: 6 bases; junction bases outside the gene matches: 9. Looked up from germline, CDR1 is LNHNV and CDR2 is YYDKDF (reference sequence). Here the CDR3 DNA reads TGTGCCACCAGCCCCACACTAGCGGGAGTGAGCAATGAGCAGTTCTTC. The encoded protein is CATSPTLAGVSNEQFF. The complete variable domain, with remaining parts taken from reference TRBV15 and TRBJ2-1, reads DAMVIQNPRYQVTQFGKPVTLSCSQTLNHNVMYWYQQKSSQAPKLLFHYYDKDFNNEADTPDNFQSRRPNTSFCFLDIRSPGLGDTAMYLCATSPTLAGVSNEQFFGPGTRLTVL.

This clonotype was seen ten or more times. The CDR3 here is CASSPLRGQGYNEQFF. The CDR3 DNA sequence: TGTGCCAGCAGTCCCCTGAGGGGACAGGGGTACAATGAGCAGTTCTTC. This chain links TRBV28 with TRBJ2-1; 10 positions agree with TRBD1. The CDR3 is 16 residues long. Germline V gene lookup returns CDR1 MDHEN and CDR2 SYDVKM. The V segment lost 5 bases and the J segment 4 bases; nucleotides outside the gene matches: 8.

The sample holds many counts of this clonotype. This chain connects TRBV7-6 to TRBJ2-5; perhaps TRBD2 as D (6 bases). The germline V gene has CDR1 SGHVS and CDR2 FNYEAQ. This CDR3 region has 12 residues. Between the trimmed V and J ends, which lost 7 bases and 5 bases, there was a span of 11 bases. CDR3 in amino acids: CASTRAGETQYF. CDR3 DNA: TGTGCCAGCACGCGGGCGGGGGAGACCCAGTACTTC.

This clonotype was detected ten times or more. The chain couples TRBV20-1 to TRBJ2-5; 13 bases are a match to TRBD2. The V gene end was trimmed by 6 bases and the J gene end by 3 bases; junction bases not matched to a gene: 1. The germline V gene has CDR1 DFQATT and CDR2 SNEGSKA (reference sequence). This CDR3 spans 13 amino acids. The CDR3 spells CSATSGGEETQYF. CDR3 coding DNA: TGCAGTGCAACTAGCGGGGGGGAAGAGACCCAGTACTTC.

The CDR3 nucleotides read TGCAGTGCTAGAGCCCCAGGGGACGAGGGCTCCTACAATGAGCAGTTCTTC. This encodes CSARAPGDEGSYNEQFF. The chain employs TRBV20-1 and TRBJ2-1; weak D call: TRBD1 (6 bases). V was pared by 1 base and J by 0 bases, with 16 bases between. Germline V lookup: CDR1 DFQATT, CDR2 SNEGSKA (reference sequence). The CDR3 has 17 amino acids.

The genes are TRBV5-1 and TRBJ1-2; the D is unclear. This CDR3 comprises 14 residues. Germline V gene sequence: CDR1 SGHRS, CDR2 YFSETQ. V was clipped by 7 bases and J by 6 bases, with 19 bases between them. The CDR3 reads CASQVDPADNGYTF. In DNA form, the CDR3 reads TGCGCCAGCCAAGTAGACCCTGCCGACAATGGCTACACCTTC.

The table lists this clonotype with a few counts. The chain is built from TRBV20-1 and TRBJ2-2, with D hard to call. V lost 6 bases and J 6 bases, leaving 17 bases between the germline ends. CDR3 length equals 14 residues. Germline V lookup: CDR1 DFQATT, CDR2 SNEGSKA (reference sequence). CDR3 nucleotide sequence: TGCAGTGCCGCACCCTCCTTACATGCCGGGGAGCTGTTTTTT. Translated: CSAAPSLHAGELFF.